This T cell receptor beta chain was captured in a study of blood T cells in healthy people across ages. Findings and caveats of the study: Strong correlation existed between TCR beta diversity and naive T cell percentage.

CDR3 size: 15 residues. Between the trimmed V and J ends, which lost 7 bases and 2 bases, there was a span of 17 bases. Germline V lookup: CDR1 SGDLS, CDR2 YYNGEE. They isolated at least 6.5 million PBMCs from each sample. Alongside a J-beta primer mix, a sample-barcoded 5' primer served in a second PCR lasting roughly 6 to 11 cycles. TCRdb called the 5' RACE reads again in MiXCR, with one record for every CDR3 protein. The data contain around 1,100,000 distinct CDR3 sequences, 35% to 45% of them singletons. A note on this clonotype: Its antigen remains unidentified.

This TCR came from a man aged 18-30 years in good health. This chain uses TRBV9 with TRBJ2-3, with D maybe TRBD2 (7 bases). The source material was blood. CDR3 region: CASGPAGAYTDTQYF. CDR3 nucleotide sequence: TGTGCCAGCGGGCCGGCGGGGGCCTACACAGATACGCAGTATTTT.